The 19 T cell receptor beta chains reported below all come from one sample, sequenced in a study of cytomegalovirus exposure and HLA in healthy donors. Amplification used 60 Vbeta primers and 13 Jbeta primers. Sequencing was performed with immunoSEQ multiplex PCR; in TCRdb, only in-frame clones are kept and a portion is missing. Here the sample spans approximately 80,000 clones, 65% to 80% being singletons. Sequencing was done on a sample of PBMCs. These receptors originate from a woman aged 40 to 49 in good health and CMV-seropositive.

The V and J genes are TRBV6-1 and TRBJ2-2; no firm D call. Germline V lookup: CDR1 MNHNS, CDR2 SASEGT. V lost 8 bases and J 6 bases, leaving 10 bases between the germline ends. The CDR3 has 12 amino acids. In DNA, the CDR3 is TGTGCCAGCCGTTTCCCGGCCGGGGAGCTGTTTTTT. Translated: CASRFPAGELFF.

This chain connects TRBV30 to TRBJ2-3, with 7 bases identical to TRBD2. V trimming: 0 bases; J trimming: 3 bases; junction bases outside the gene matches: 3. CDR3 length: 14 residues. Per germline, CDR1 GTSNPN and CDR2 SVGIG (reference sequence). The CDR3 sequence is CAWSVLALTDTQYF. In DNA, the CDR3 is TGTGCCTGGAGTGTACTAGCGTTGACAGATACGCAGTATTTT.

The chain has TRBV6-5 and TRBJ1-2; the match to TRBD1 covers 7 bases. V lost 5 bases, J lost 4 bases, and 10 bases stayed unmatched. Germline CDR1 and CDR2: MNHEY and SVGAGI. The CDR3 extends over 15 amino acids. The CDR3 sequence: CASSPDREKAYGYTF. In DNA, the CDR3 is TGTGCCAGCAGTCCCGACAGGGAGAAGGCCTATGGCTACACCTTC.

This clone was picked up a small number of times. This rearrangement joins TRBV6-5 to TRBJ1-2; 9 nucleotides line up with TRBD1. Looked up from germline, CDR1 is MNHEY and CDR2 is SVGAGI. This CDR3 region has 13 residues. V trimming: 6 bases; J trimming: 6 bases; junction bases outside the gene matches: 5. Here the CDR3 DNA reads TGTGCCAGCAGAATCGGACAGGGGAATGGCTACACCTTC. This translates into CASRIGQGNGYTF.

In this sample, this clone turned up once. The CDR3 here is CASRPQGPLNTEAFF. CDR3 sequence (DNA): TGTGCCAGCAGACCGCAGGGGCCCCTGAACACTGAAGCTTTCTTT. The rearrangement links TRBV6-5 to TRBJ1-1; tentative D call: TRBD1 (6 bases). CDR3 size: 15 residues. Germline V lookup: CDR1 MNHEY, CDR2 SVGAGI. V was cut by 6 bases and J by 0 bases, with 14 bases left in between.

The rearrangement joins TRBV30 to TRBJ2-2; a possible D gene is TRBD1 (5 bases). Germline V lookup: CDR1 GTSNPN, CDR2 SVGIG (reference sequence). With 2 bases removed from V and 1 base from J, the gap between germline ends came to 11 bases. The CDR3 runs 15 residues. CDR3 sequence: CAWSTGQGNTGELFF. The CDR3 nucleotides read TGTGCCTGGAGTACGGGTCAGGGGAACACCGGGGAGCTGTTTTTT. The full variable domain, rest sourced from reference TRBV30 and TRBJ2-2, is SQTIHQWPATLVQPVGSPLSLECTVEGTSNPNLYWYRQAAGRGLQLLFYSVGIGQISSEVPQNLSASRPQDRQFILSSKKLLLSDSGFYLCAWSTGQGNTGELFFGEGSRLTVL.

Here the CDR3 DNA reads TGTGCCTGGAGACAGGTTGGGGAGACCCAGTACTTC. Translating gives CAWRQVGETQYF. The V call is TRBV30, the J call TRBJ2-5, with a weak D call TRBD1 (5 bases). The germline V gene encodes CDR1 GTSNPN and CDR2 SVGIG (reference sequence). V was cut by 3 bases and J by 5 bases, with 10 bases left in between. The CDR3 contains 12 residues.

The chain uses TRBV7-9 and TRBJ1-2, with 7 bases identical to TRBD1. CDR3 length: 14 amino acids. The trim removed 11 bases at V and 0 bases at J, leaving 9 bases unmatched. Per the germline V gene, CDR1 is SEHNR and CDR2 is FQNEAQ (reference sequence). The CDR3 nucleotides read TGTGCCTACGAAGGGGGCCTCGCTAACTATGGCTACACCTTC. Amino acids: CAYEGGLANYGYTF. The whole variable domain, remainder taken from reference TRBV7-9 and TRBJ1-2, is DTGVSQNPRHKITKRGQNVTFRCDPISEHNRLYWYRQTLGQGPEFLTYFQNEAQLEKSRLLSDRFSAERPKGSFSTLEIQRTEQGDSAMYLCAYEGGLANYGYTFGSGTRLTVV.

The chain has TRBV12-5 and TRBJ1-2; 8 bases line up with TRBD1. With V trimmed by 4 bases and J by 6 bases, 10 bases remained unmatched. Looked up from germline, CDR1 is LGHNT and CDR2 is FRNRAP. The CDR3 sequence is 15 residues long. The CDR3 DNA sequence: TGTGCTAGTGGTTCTGCCACCGGACAGGGTAATGGCTACACCTTC. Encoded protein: CASGSATGQGNGYTF.

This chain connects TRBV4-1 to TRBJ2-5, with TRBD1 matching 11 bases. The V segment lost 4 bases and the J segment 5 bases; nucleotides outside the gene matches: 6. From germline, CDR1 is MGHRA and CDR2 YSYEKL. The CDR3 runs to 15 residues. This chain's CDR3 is CASSPGTGGMETQYF. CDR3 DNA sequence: TGCGCCAGCAGCCCCGGGACAGGGGGTATGGAGACCCAGTACTTC.

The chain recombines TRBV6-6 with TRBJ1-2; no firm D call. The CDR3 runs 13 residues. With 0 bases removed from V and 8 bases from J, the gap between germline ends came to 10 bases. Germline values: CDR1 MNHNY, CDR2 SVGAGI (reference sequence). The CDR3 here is CASSYSEGTGYTF. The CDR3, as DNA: TGTGCCAGCAGTTACTCGGAGGGTACGGGCTACACCTTC.

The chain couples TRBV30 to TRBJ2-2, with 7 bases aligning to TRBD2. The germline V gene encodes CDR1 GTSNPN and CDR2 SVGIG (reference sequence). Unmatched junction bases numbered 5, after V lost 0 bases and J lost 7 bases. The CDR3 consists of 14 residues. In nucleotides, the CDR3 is TGTGCCTGGAGTGTACGGAGCGGGGACGGGGAGCTGTTTTTT. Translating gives CAWSVRSGDGELFF.

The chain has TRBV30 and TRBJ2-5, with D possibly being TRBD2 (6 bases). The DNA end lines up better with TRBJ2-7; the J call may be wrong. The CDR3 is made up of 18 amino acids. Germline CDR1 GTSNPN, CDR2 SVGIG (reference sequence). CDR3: CAWMRGGQVPTTYYEQYF. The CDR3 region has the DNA TGTGCCTGGATGAGGGGAGGTCAGGTCCCAACTACGTACTACGAGCAGTACTTC.

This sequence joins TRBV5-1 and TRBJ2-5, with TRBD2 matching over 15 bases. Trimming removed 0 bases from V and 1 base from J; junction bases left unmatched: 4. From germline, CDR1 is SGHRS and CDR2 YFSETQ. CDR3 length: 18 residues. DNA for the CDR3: TGCGCCAGCAGCTTGGCAGGACTAGCGGGAGGGAGCCAAGAGACCCAGTACTTC. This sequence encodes CASSLAGLAGGSQETQYF.

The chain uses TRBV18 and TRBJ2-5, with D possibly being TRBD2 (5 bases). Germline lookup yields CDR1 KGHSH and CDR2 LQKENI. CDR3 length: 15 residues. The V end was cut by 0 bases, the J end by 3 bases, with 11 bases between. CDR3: CASSPPDSEKETQYF. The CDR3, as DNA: TGTGCCAGCTCACCACCGGACTCGGAGAAAGAGACCCAGTACTTC. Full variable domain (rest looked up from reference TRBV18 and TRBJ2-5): NAGVMQNPRHLVRRRGQEARLRCSPMKGHSHVYWYRQLPEEGLKFMVYLQKENIIDESGMPKERFSAEFPKEGPSILRIQQVVRGDSAAYFCASSPPDSEKETQYFGPGTRLLVL.

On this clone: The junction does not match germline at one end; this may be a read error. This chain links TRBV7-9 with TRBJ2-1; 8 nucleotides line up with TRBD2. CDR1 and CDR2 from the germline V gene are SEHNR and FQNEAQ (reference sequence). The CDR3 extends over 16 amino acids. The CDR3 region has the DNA TGTTCCAGCAGCTTAGCAGCGGGAGTATTCTACAATGAGCAGTTCTTC. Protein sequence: CSSSLAAGVFYNEQFF.

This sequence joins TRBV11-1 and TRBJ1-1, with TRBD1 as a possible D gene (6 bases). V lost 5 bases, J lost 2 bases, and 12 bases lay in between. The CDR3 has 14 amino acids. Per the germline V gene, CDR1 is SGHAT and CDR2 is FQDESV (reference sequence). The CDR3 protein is CASSPPTGNTEAFF. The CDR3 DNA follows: TGTGCCAGCAGCCCCCCGACAGGTAACACTGAAGCTTTCTTT.

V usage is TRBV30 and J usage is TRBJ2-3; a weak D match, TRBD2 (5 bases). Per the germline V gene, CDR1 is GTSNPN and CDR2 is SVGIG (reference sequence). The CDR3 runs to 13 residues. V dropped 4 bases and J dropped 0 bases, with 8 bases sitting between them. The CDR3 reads CAWKRTSTDTQYF. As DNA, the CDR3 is TGTGCCTGGAAGCGGACTAGCACAGATACGCAGTATTTT.

CDR3 region: CASKGGETEAFF. CDR3 nucleotides: TGTGCCAGCAAAGGGGGAGAGACCGAAGCTTTCTTT. The chain recombines TRBV2 with TRBJ1-1; D may be TRBD1 (6 bases). V gave up 7 bases and J gave up 8 bases, with 14 bases separating them. The CDR3 extends over 12 amino acids. CDR1 is SNHLY, CDR2 FYNNEI, per germline.